Sequencing of this T cell receptor (beta chain) was carried out in a study of blood T cells in healthy people across ages. Study overall: T cells yielded about one barcoded beta molecule per two cells through template switching. Findings and caveats of the study: Age showed a roughly linear inverse relationship with TCR beta diversity per million T cells.

About this clonotype: The antigen remains undetermined. Compared with germline, one end of the junction differs, possibly owing to a read error.

PCR was performed a second time for 7 to 11 cycles using a sample-barcoded 5' primer and a J-beta primer mix. Each cDNA molecule was tagged by a template-switch adaptor with 12 random nucleotides. In TCRdb, the 5' RACE reads were re-called with MiXCR into one record per CDR3 protein. The table includes about 640,000 distinct CDR3 sequences, about 53% detected once. The CDR3 length is 15 residues. CDR1 and CDR2 from the germline V gene are MNHNS and SASEGT. Each sample yielded at least 6 million isolated PBMCs. This receptor was obtained from a man between 60 and 75 years old in good health. This chain uses TRBV6-1 with TRBJ1-5; 10 bases map to TRBD1. Material for sequencing was blood. The CDR3 DNA reads TGTGCCAGCAGCGAAGGGACAGGGGCTAATCAGCCCCAGCATTTT. Translation: CASSEGTGANQPQHF.